Below, 14 T cell receptor beta chains from the same sample are listed, as sequenced in a study of post-analysis software for immune sequencing data. These receptors have no known antigen. Sequencing libraries made from TCR beta cDNA carried unique molecular identifiers. TCRdb passed the PCR reads through MiXCR, listing each CDR3 protein once. The sample includes some 690,000 distinct CDR3 sequences, 25% to 30% seen only once; the top ten take roughly 0.54%. Study-wide findings and caveats: A handful of TRBV segments were significantly more frequent in patients than in controls. TRBV5-6, TRBV5-1 and TRBV20-1 were among these segments.

Specimen: blood. The origin of the receptors is a girl between 5 and 17 years old with multiple sclerosis.

This clonotype appeared a few times. This chain connects TRBV7-9 to TRBJ1-1; D is undetermined. Deletions cut 5 bases from V and 6 bases from J, with 7 bases between. Germline CDR1 reads SEHNR; CDR2 reads FQNEAQ (reference sequence). This CDR3 has 11 amino acids. The DNA of the CDR3 is TGTGCCAGCAGCCCCCGGGCTGAAGCTTTCTTT. Amino acid sequence: CASSPRAEAFF.

The gene calls are TRBV20-1 and TRBJ2-1, with 11 bases that match TRBD2. After removal of 1 base from V and 9 bases from J, the junction contained 14 bases not matched to a gene. Germline V gives CDR1 DFQATT, CDR2 SNEGSKA (reference sequence). CDR3 length: 17 residues. This CDR3 is CSARVAGGPLRSGEQFF. CDR3 in DNA: TGCAGTGCTAGAGTAGCGGGAGGGCCGTTAAGGTCAGGTGAGCAGTTCTTC.

The chain links TRBV29-1 to TRBJ1-2; perhaps TRBD1 as D (5 bases). The CDR3 length is 11 residues. V lost 4 bases, J lost 8 bases, and 11 bases lay in between. Germline assignment: CDR1 SQVTM and CDR2 ANQGSEA. The CDR3 bases are TGCAGCGTTGGGGGGAATGGGGGCTACACCTTC. Amino acids: CSVGGNGGYTF. Full variable domain (missing parts from reference TRBV29-1 and TRBJ1-2): SAVISQKPSRDICQRGTSLTIQCQVDSQVTMMFWYRQQPGQSLTLIATANQGSEATYESGFVIDKFPISRPNLTFSTLTVSNMSPEDSSIYLCSVGGNGGYTFGSGTRLTVV.

This chain links TRBV28 with TRBJ1-1; 9 positions match TRBD1. With 1 base clipped from V and 2 bases from J, the junction kept 8 bases outside the gene matches. CDR3 length: 17 residues. CDR1 is MDHEN and CDR2 is SYDVKM in the germline V gene. The CDR3 bases are TGTGCCAGCAGTTTATTGGGGACAGGGTCCACAAACACTGAAGCTTTCTTT. Residues: CASSLLGTGSTNTEAFF.

The V and J genes are TRBV27 and TRBJ2-4, with 7 nucleotides matching TRBD1. Germline CDR1 and CDR2: MNHEY and SMNVEV (reference sequence). After removal of 4 bases from V and 8 bases from J, the junction contained 8 bases not matched to a gene. The CDR3 spans 14 residues. The CDR3 DNA is TGTGCCAGCAGTTCAAGACAGGGTCACGACATTCAGTACTTC. Translated, it gives CASSSRQGHDIQYF.

The V call is TRBV7-9, the J call TRBJ2-1; TRBD2 agrees at 7 bases. The germline V gene has CDR1 SEHNR and CDR2 FQNEAQ (reference sequence). CDR3 size: 16 residues. The trim removed 5 bases at V and 3 bases at J, leaving 10 bases unmatched. CDR3 in amino acids: CASSPRPSGIYNEQFF. Here the CDR3 DNA reads TGTGCCAGCAGCCCCCGCCCTAGCGGCATCTACAATGAGCAGTTCTTC. Using reference TRBV7-9 and TRBJ2-1 for the parts outside the CDR3, the full variable domain is DTGVSQNPRHKITKRGQNVTFRCDPISEHNRLYWYRQTLGQGPEFLTYFQNEAQLEKSRLLSDRFSAERPKGSFSTLEIQRTEQGDSAMYLCASSPRPSGIYNEQFFGPGTRLTVL.

In this sample, this clonotype turned up a few times. J is TRBJ2-7 and V is TRBV20-1, with TRBD1 matching 7 bases. The CDR3 runs 13 residues. V gave up 3 bases and J gave up 2 bases; unmatched junction bases: 4. Germline assignment: CDR1 DFQATT and CDR2 SNEGSKA (reference sequence). The CDR3 loop is CSARGTDTYEQYF. CDR3 DNA: TGCAGTGCTAGGGGGACAGACACCTACGAGCAGTACTTC.

The chain joins TRBV6-1 to TRBJ2-4; 14 bases agree with TRBD2. In germline, CDR1 is MNHNS, CDR2 SASEGT. The V segment lost 7 bases and the J segment 2 bases; nucleotides outside the gene matches: 10. The CDR3 sequence is 18 residues long. This chain's CDR3 is CASTETSGRAGPKNIQYF. DNA for the CDR3: TGTGCCAGCACCGAGACTAGCGGGAGGGCCGGACCCAAAAACATTCAGTACTTC.

This chain joins TRBV9 and TRBJ2-5; D remains ambiguous. The CDR3 length is 13 residues. Trimming cost V 7 bases and J 2 bases, with 12 bases left between them. CDR1 is SGDLS, CDR2 YYNGEE, per germline. CDR3 protein: CASYRTVQETQYF. Written as DNA, the CDR3 is TGTGCCAGCTACCGGACGGTACAAGAGACCCAGTACTTC.

A remark on this clonotype: This clone may be a read error of a much larger clone one base away. The rearrangement joins TRBV29-1 to TRBJ2-1; D possibly corresponds to TRBD2 (5 bases). V was clipped by 0 bases and J by 6 bases, with 21 bases between them. This CDR3 region has 17 residues. CDR1 and CDR2 (germline): SQVTM, ANQGSEA. As DNA, the CDR3 is TGCAGCGTTGAAGATCTGGCTGGCGGGCGATTACCCAATGAGCAGTTCTTC. This encodes CSVEDLAGGRLPNEQFF.

This clonotype was counted only a few times. The chain joins TRBV5-1 to TRBJ2-1, with D possibly TRBD1 on 6 matching bases. Between the trimmed V and J ends, which lost 5 bases and 6 bases, there was a span of 15 bases. Germline assignment: CDR1 SGHRS and CDR2 YFSETQ. The CDR3 is made up of 14 amino acids. CDR3 sequence reads: CASRPQGSPNEQFF. CDR3 DNA sequence: TGCGCCAGCAGGCCACAGGGTTCTCCCAATGAGCAGTTCTTC.

This clonotype was observed many times. The chain joins TRBV10-3 to TRBJ2-3; D may be TRBD2 (6 bases). Germline CDR1 ENHRY, CDR2 SYGVKD. V was cut by 10 bases and J by 1 base, with 18 bases left in between. The CDR3 sequence is 15 residues long. In DNA form, the CDR3 reads TGTGCCACCGGGTCGCGGGGCGGGGGCACAGATACGCAGTATTTT. Protein sequence: CATGSRGGGTDTQYF.

V usage is TRBV18 and J usage is TRBJ1-1; possibly TRBD1 for D (6 bases). V was trimmed by 3 bases and J by 4 bases, leaving 15 bases between them. The CDR3 consists of 15 residues. Germline assignment: CDR1 KGHSH and CDR2 LQKENI. CDR3 sequence: CASSPNRESGTEAFF. CDR3 coding DNA: TGTGCCAGCTCACCTAACAGGGAATCGGGCACTGAAGCTTTCTTT.

The chain uses TRBV7-9 and TRBJ1-2, with unresolved D. Germline-derived CDR1 and CDR2 are SEHNR and FQNEAQ (reference sequence). CDR3 length: 12 residues. V was clipped by 8 bases and J by 4 bases, with 11 bases between them. CDR3 bases: TGTGCCAGCGGCCCTTCTGGCTATGGCTACACCTTC. Its protein product is CASGPSGYGYTF.